The clone carrying this TCR beta chain showed up just a few times. The antigen is not known. This record comes from a study of shared clonotypes between healthy human individuals. Across the whole study: A couple of female and a few male donors aged 18 to 49 were enrolled. Study conclusions and caveats: The authors expected sequencing depth to affect clonotype sharing among donors. The small donor group covered limited genetic and exposure diversity.

The CDR3 covers 16 residues. With 2 bases removed from V and 9 bases from J, the gap between germline ends came to 20 bases. Per the germline V gene, CDR1 is ENHRY and CDR2 is SYGVKD. Method: immunoSEQ multiplex PCR; TCRdb's copy keeps in-frame clones and lacks some. Of approximately 340,000 clones in the sample, about 74% were seen once. Naive CD4+ cells were CD45RA-selected; the remaining cells were memory. Sample: memory CD4+ T cells sorted from blood. As to subset: CD45RA-negative fraction. The chain carries TRBV10-3 and TRBJ2-1; D may correspond to TRBD1 or TRBD2 (5 bases each). The receptor's source is a man aged 25 to 45 in good health. The CDR3 DNA sequence: TGTGCCATCAGTGAGGGGGGTCGGCGCAACCACTTTGAGCAGTTCTTC. It codes for CAISEGGRRNHFEQFF.